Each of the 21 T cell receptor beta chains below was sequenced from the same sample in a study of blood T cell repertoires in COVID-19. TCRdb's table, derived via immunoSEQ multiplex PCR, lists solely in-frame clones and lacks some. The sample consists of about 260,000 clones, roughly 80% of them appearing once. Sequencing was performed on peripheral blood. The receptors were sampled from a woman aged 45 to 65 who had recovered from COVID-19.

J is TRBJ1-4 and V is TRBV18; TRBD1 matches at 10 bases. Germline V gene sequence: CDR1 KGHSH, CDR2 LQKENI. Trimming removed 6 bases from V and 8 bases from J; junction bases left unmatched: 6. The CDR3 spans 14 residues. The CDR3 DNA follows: TGTGCCAGCTCTACCGGGACAGGGGTAGAAAAACTGTTTTTT. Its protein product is CASSTGTGVEKLFF.

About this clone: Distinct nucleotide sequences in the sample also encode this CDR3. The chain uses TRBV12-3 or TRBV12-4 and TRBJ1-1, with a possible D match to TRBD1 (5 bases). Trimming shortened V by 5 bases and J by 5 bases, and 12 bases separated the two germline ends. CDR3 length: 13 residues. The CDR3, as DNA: TGTGCCAGCAGTCGGGGGACCGGGACTGAAGCTTTCTTT. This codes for CASSRGTGTEAFF.

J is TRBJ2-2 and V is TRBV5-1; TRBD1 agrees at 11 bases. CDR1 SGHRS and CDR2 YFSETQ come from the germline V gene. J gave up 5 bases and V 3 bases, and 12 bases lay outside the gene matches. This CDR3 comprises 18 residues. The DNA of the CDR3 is TGCGCCAGCAGCTCCGGGACAGGGGGGACAGATCCGACCGGGGAGCTGTTTTTT. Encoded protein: CASSSGTGGTDPTGELFF.

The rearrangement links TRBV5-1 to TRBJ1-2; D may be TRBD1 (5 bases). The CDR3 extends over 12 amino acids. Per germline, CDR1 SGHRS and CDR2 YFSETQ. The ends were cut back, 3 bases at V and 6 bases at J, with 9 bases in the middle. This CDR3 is CASSYLRDGYTF. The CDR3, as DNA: TGCGCCAGCAGCTACCTCAGGGATGGCTACACCTTC.

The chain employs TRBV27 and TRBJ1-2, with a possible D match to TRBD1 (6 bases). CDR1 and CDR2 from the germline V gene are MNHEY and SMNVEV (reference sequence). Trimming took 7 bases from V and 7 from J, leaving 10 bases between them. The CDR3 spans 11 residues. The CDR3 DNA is TGTGCCAGCACCTCAGGGGTTGGCTACACCTTC. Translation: CASTSGVGYTF.

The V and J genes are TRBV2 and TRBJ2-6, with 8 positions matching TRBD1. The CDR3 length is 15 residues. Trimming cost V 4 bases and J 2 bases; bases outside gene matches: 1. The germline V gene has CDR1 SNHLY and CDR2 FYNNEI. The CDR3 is CASSVQGAGANVLTF. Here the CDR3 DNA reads TGTGCCAGCAGTGTACAGGGGGCTGGGGCCAACGTCCTGACTTTC.

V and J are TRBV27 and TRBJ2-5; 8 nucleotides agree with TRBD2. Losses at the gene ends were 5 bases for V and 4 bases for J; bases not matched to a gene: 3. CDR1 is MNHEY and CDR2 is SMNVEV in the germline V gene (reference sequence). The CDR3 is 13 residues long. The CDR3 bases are TGTGCCAGCAGTAGGCTAGCGGGAGAGACCCAGTACTTC. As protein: CASSRLAGETQYF.

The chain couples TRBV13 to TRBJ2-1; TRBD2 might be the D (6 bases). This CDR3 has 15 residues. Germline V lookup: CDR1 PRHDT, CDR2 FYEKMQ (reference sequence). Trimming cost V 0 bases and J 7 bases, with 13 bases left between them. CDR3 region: CASSLGLGSGNEQFF. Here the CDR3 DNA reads TGTGCCAGCAGCTTAGGCCTCGGTAGCGGTAATGAGCAGTTCTTC.

DNA of the CDR3: TGTGCCAGCAGCTTAGCTAGCGGGAGGTCCGGGGAGCTGTTTTTT. Translation gives CASSLASGRSGELFF. V is TRBV7-3 and J is TRBJ2-2, with 11 bases lining up with TRBD2. Germline V gene lookup returns CDR1 SGHTA and CDR2 FQGTGA. The CDR3 sequence is 15 residues long. V was pared by 2 bases and J by 6 bases, with 2 bases of the junction left unmatched.

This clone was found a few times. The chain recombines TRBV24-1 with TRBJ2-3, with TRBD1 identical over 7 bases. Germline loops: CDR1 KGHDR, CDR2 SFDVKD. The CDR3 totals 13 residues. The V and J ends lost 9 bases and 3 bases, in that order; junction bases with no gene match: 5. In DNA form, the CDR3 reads TGTGCCACCGCCCGGGACAGAACAGATACGCAGTATTTT. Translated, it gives CATARDRTDTQYF.

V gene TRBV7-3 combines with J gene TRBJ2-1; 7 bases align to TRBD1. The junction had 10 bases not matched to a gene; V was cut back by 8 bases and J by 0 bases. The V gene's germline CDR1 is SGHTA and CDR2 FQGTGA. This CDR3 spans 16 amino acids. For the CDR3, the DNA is TGTGCCAGCGCTTTACAGGGGACAGACTCCTACAATGAGCAGTTCTTC. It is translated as CASALQGTDSYNEQFF.

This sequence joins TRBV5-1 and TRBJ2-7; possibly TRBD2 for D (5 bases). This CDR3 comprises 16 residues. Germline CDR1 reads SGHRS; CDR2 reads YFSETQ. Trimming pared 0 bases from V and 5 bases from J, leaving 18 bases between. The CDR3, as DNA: TGCGCCAGCAGCTTGGCCACAGTTCGGGGTGTCCACGAGCAGTACTTC. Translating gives CASSLATVRGVHEQYF.

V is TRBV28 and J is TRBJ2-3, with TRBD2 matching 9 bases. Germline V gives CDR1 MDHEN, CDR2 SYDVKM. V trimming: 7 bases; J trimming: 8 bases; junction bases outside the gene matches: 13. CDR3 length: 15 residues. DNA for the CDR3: TGTGCCAGCATTTCGGCGGGGGGGCAGGAGGTTACGCAGTATTTT. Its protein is CASISAGGQEVTQYF.

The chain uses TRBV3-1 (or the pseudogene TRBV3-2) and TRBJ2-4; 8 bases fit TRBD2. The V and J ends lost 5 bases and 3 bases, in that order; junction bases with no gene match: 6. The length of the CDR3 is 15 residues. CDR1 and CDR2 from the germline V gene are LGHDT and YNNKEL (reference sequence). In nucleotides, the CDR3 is TGTGCCAGCAGCGAATCCGGGAGGGACAAAAACATTCAGTACTTC. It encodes CASSESGRDKNIQYF.

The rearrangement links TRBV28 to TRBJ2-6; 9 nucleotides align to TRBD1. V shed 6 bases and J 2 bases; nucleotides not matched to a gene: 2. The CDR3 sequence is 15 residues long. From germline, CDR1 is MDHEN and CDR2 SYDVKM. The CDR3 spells CASSWTGAGANVLTF. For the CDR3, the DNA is TGTGCCAGCAGCTGGACAGGGGCTGGGGCCAACGTCCTGACTTTC.

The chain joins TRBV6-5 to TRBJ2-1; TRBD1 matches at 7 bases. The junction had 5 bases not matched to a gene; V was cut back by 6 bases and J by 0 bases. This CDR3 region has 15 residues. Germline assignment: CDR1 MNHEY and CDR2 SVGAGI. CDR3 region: CASSPRGSSYNEQFF. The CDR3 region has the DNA TGTGCCAGCAGCCCCAGGGGGAGCTCCTACAATGAGCAGTTCTTC.

The DNA of the CDR3 is TGTGCCAGCAGCCCCAGGGGGCGGACTGAAGCTTTCTTT. Its translation is CASSPRGRTEAFF. This chain links TRBV28 with TRBJ1-1, with 8 bases that match TRBD1. V was clipped by 6 bases and J by 5 bases; unmatched bases: 5. In germline, CDR1 is MDHEN, CDR2 SYDVKM. This CDR3 has 13 residues.

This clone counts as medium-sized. Written as DNA, the CDR3 is TGTGCCAGTAGTATGGCCGACTCTAAGCGAGGAGGCTACACCTTC. Its translation is CASSMADSKRGGYTF. The genes are TRBV19 and TRBJ1-2; D call uncertain. The CDR3 totals 15 residues. CDR1 is LNHDA, CDR2 SQIVND, per germline (reference sequence). Trimming left V 3 bases short and J 8 bases short, with 19 bases between. The complete variable domain, with remaining parts taken from reference TRBV19 and TRBJ1-2, reads DGGITQSPKYLFRKEGQNVTLSCEQNLNHDAMYWYRQDPGQGLRLIYYSQIVNDFQKGDIAEGYSVSREKKESFPLTVTSAQKNPTAFYLCASSMADSKRGGYTFGSGTRLTVV.

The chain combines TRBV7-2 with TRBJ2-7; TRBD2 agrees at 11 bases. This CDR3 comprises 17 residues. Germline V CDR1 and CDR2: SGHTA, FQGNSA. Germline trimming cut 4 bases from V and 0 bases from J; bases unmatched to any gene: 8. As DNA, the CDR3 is TGTGCCAGCAGCTCTAGACTAGCGGGGATCCCCTCCTACGAGCAGTACTTC. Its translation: CASSSRLAGIPSYEQYF.

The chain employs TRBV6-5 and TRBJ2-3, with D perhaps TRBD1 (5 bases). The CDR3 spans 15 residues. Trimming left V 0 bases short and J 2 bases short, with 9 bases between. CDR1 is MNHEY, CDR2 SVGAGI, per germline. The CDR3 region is CASSYSGRDTDTQYF. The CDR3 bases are TGTGCCAGCAGTTACTCCGGCAGGGACACAGATACGCAGTATTTT.

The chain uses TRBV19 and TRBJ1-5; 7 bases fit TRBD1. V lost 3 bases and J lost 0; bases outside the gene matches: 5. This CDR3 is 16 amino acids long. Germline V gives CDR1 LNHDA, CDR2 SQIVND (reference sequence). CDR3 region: CASSIRDSYSNQPQHF. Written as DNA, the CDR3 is TGTGCCAGTAGTATCCGGGACAGCTATAGCAATCAGCCCCAGCATTTT.